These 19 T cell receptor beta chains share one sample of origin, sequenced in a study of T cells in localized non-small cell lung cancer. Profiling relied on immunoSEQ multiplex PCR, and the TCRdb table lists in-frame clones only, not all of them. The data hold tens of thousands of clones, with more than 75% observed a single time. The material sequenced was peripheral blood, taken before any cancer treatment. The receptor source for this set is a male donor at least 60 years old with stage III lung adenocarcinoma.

The CDR3 bases are TGTGCCAGTAGTGTATCACGGCAGCCCCAGCATTTT. Protein: CASSVSRQPQHF. This sequence joins TRBV19 and TRBJ1-5, with D hard to call. The germline V and J ends were trimmed by 5 bases and 7 bases, with 9 bases remaining between them. Germline loops: CDR1 LNHDA, CDR2 SQIVND (reference sequence). This CDR3 is built from 12 residues.

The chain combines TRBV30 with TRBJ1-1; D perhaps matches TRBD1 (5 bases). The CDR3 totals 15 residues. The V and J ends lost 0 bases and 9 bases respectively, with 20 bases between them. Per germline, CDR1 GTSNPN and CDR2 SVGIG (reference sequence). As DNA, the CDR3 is TGTGCCTGGAGTGTATCAGACAGCGCCTCTATTCAAGCTTTCTTT. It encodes CAWSVSDSASIQAFF.

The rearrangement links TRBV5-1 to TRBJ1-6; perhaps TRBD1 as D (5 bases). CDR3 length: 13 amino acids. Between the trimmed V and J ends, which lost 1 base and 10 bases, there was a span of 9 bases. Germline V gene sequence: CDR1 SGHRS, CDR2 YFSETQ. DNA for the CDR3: TGCGCCAGCAGCTTGACAGGCGGCTCACCCCTCCACTTT. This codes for CASSLTGGSPLHF.

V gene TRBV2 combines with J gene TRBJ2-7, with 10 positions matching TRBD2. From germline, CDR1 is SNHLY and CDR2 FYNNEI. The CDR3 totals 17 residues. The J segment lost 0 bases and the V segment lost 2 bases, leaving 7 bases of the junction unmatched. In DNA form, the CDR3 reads TGTGCCAGCAGTGAAATTAGTAGCGGGAGGTACTCCTACGAGCAGTACTTC. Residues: CASSEISSGRYSYEQYF.

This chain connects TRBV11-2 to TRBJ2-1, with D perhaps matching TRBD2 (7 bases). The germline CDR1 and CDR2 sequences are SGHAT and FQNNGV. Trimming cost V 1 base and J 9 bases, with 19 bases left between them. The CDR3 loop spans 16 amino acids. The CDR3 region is CASSLVGSLRGGEQFF. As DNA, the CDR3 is TGTGCCAGCAGCTTAGTAGGGTCCTTAAGGGGGGGTGAGCAGTTCTTC.

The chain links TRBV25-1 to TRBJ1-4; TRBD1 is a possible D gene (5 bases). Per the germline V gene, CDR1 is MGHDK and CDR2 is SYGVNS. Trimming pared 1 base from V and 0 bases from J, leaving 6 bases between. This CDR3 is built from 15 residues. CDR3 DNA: TGTGCCAGCAGTGAATTCAGGGCAACTAATGAAAAACTGTTTTTT. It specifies CASSEFRATNEKLFF.

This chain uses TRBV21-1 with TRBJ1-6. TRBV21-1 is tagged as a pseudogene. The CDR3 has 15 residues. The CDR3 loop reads CASSKGVGGNSPLHF. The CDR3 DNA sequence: TGTGCCAGCAGCAAAGGAGTCGGTGGAAATTCACCCCTCCACTTT.

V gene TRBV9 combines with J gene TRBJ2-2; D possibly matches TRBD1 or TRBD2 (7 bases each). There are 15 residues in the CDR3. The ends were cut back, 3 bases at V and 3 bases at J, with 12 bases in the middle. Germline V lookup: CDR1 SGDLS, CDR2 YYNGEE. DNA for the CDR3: TGTGCCAGCAGCGCGACAGGGAGGGACACCGGGGAGCTGTTTTTT. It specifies CASSATGRDTGELFF.

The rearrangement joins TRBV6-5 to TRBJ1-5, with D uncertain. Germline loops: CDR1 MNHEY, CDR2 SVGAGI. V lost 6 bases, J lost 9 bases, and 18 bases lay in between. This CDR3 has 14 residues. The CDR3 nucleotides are TGTGCCAGCAGCTTAGGACGAGAAGGGTCGCCCCAGCATTTT. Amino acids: CASSLGREGSPQHF.

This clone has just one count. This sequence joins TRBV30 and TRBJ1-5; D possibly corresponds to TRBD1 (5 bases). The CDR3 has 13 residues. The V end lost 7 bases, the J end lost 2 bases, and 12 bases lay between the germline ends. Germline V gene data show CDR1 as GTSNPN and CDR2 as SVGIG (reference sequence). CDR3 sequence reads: CAYVEQGNQPQHF. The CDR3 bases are TGTGCCTACGTAGAACAGGGCAATCAGCCCCAGCATTTT.

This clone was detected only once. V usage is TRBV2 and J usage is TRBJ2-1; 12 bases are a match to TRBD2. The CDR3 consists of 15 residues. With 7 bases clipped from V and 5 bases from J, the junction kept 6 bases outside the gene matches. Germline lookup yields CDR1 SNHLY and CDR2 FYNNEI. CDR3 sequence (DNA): TGTGCCAGCAATCAACTAGCGGGAGGTAACAATGAGCAGTTCTTC. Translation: CASNQLAGGNNEQFF.

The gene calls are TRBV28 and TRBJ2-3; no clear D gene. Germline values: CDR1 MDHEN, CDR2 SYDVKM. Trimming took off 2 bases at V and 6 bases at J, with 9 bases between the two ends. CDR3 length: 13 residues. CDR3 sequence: CASSLRAPDTQYF. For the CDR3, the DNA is TGTGCCAGCAGTTTAAGGGCTCCGGATACGCAGTATTTT.

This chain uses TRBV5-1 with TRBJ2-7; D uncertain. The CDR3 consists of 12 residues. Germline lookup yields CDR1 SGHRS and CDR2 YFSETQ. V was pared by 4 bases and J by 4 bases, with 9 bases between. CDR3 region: CASSATNYEQYF. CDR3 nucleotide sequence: TGCGCCAGCAGCGCAACTAATTACGAGCAGTACTTC.

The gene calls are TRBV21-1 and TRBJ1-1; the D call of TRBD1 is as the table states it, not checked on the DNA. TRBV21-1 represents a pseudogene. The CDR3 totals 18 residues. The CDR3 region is CASSKEGDSLFMNTEAFF. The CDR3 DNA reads TGTGCCAGCAGCAAAGAGGGGGACAGTTTGTTCATGAACACTGAAGCTTTCTTT.

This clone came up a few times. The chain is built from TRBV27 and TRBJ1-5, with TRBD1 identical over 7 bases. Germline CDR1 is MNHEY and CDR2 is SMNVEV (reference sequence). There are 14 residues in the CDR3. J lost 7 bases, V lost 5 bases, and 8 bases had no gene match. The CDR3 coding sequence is TGTGCCAGCAGTCAGGGCGGGACAGCACAGCCCCAGCATTTT. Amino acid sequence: CASSQGGTAQPQHF.

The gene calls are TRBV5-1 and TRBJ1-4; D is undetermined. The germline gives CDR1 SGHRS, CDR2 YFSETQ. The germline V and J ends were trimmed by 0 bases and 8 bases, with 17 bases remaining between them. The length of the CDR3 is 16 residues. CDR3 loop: CASSLGRTSGGEKLFF. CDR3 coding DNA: TGCGCCAGCAGCTTGGGGCGAACATCAGGTGGAGAAAAACTGTTTTTT. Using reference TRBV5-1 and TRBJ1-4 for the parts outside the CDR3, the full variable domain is KAGVTQTPRYLIKTRGQQVTLSCSPISGHRSVSWYQQTPGQGLQFLFEYFSETQRNKGNFPGRFSGRQFSNSRSEMNVSTLELGDSALYLCASSLGRTSGGEKLFFGSGTQLSVL.

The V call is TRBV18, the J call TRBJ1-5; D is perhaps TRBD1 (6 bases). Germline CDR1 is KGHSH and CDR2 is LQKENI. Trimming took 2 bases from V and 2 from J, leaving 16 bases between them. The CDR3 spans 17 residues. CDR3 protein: CASSPNSGVGGNQPQHF. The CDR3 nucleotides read TGTGCCAGCTCACCAAACTCAGGGGTAGGCGGCAATCAGCCCCAGCATTTT.

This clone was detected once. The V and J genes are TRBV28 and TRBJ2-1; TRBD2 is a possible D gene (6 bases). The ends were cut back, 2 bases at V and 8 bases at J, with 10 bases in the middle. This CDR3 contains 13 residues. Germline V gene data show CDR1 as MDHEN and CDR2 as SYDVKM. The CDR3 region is CASSLAGKYEQFF. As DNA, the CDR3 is TGTGCCAGCAGTTTAGCGGGAAAGTATGAGCAGTTCTTC.

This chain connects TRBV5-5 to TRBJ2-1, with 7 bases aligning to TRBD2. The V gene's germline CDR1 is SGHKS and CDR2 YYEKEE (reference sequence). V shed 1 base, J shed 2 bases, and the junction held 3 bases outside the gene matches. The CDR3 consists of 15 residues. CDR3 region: CASSLRLAAYNEQFF. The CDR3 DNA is TGTGCCAGCAGCTTGCGGCTAGCGGCCTACAATGAGCAGTTCTTC.